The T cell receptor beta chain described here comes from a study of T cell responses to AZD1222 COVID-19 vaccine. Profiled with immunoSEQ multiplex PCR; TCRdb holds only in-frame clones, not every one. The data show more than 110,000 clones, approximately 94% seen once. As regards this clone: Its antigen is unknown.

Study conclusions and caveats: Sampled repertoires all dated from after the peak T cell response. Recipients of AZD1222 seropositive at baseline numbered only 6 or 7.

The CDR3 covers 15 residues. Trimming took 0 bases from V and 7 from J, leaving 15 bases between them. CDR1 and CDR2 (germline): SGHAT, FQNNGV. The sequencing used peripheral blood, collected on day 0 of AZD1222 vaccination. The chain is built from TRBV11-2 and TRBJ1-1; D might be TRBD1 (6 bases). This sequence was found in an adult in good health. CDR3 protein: CASSLEGGSLGEAFF. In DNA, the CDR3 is TGTGCCAGCAGCTTAGAAGGGGGATCCTTGGGTGAAGCTTTCTTT.